This TCR beta chain was recorded in a study of T cell changes during pregnancy in multiple sclerosis. The ends were cut back, 3 bases at V and 3 bases at J, with 13 bases in the middle. The germline CDR1 and CDR2 sequences are SGHDT and YYEEEE. This CDR3 is 14 amino acids long. This clone was found once. Clones were sequenced by immunoSEQ multiplex PCR, and TCRdb holds only the in-frame ones, with some missing. This sample has tens of thousands of clones, with 80% to 95% found just once. The clonotype originates from a female donor with multiple sclerosis, enrolled in a pregnancy study. The chain employs TRBV5-6 and TRBJ2-7; perhaps TRBD1 as D (6 bases). Sequencing was performed on CD4+ T cells from peripheral blood mononuclear cells, taken in the second trimester of pregnancy. CDR3 loop: CASSSRTAHYEQYF. CDR3 nucleotides: TGTGCCAGCAGCTCCCGGACAGCTCACTACGAGCAGTACTTC.